The clone carrying this T cell receptor beta chain has just one count. Measured with immunoSEQ multiplex PCR; TCRdb has only the in-frame clones, and not every one. Of about 210,000 clones detected, 85% appear once; the ten largest clones hold approximately 19%. This sample is drawn from a study of blood T cell repertoires in COVID-19. Across the study: COVID-19 samples collected from the United States, Italy and Spain covered acute and convalescent phases.

Sequencing was performed on PBMCs or T cells enriched from blood (not recorded which). This TCR was recovered from a man aged 35 to 55 who had recovered from COVID-19.

The CDR3 sequence is CASSVTQANTGELFF. In DNA, the CDR3 is TGTGCCAGCAGCGTAACACAGGCGAACACCGGGGAGCTGTTTTTT. The chain combines TRBV9 with TRBJ2-2, with a possible D match to TRBD1 (5 bases). CDR3 length: 15 amino acids. In germline, CDR1 is SGDLS, CDR2 YYNGEE. Deletions cut 1 base from V and 0 bases from J, with 7 bases between.